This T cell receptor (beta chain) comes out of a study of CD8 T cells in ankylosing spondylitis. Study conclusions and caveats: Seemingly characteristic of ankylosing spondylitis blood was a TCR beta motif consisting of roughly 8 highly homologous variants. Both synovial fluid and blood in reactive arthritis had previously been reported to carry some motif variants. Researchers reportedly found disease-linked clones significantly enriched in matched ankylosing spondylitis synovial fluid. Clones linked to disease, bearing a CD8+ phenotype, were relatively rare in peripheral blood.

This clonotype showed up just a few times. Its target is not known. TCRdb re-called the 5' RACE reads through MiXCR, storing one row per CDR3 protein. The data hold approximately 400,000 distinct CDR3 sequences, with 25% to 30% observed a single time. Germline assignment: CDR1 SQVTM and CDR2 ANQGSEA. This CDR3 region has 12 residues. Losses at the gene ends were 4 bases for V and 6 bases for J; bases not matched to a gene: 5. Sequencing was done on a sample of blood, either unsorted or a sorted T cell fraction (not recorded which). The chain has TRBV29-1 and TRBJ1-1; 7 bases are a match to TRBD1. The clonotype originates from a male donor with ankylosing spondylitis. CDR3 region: CSVGTQGPEAFF. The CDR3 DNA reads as TGCAGCGTTGGGACACAGGGGCCTGAAGCTTTCTTT.